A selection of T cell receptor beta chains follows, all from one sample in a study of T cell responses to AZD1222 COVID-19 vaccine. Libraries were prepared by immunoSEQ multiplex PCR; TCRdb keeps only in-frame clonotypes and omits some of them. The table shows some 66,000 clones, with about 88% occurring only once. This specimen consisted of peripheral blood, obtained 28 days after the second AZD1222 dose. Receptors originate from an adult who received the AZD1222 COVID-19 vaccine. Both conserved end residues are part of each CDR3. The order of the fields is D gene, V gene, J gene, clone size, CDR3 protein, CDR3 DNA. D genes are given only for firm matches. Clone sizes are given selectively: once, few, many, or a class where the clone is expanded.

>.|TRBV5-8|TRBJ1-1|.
CASSLTGNTEAFF
TGTGCCAGCAGCCTAACAGGAAACACTGAAGCTTTCTTT
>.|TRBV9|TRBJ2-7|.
CASSSDLGAGYEQYF
TGTGCCAGCAGCTCAGACCTGGGGGCGGGATACGAGCAGTACTTC
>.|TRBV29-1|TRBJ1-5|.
CSVGLSGNQPQHF
TGCAGCGTTGGTTTGTCCGGGAATCAGCCCCAGCATTTT
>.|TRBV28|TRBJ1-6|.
CASRGQSSYNSPLHF
TGTGCCAGCAGAGGACAGAGCTCCTATAATTCACCCCTCCACTTT
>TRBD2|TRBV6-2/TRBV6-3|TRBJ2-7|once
CASSSLLASSYEQYF
TGTGCCAGCAGTTCATTACTAGCGAGCTCCTACGAGCAGTACTTC
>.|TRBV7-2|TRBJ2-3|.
CASSLGRGTDTQYF
TGTGCCAGCAGCTTAGGGCGGGGAACAGATACGCAGTATTTT
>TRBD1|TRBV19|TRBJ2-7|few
CASNQPGQGNEQYF
TGTGCCAGTAATCAGCCGGGACAGGGTAACGAGCAGTACTTC
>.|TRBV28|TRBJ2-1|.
CASSKATGLGYNEQFF
TGTGCCAGCAGTAAGGCGACGGGACTGGGCTACAATGAGCAGTTCTTC
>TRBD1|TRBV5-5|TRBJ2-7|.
CASSLGGQGNEQYF
TGTGCCAGCAGCTTGGGCGGACAGGGGAACGAGCAGTACTTC
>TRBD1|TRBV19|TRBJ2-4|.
CASSKDRASKNIQYF
TGTGCCAGTAGCAAGGACAGGGCATCCAAAAACATTCAGTACTTC
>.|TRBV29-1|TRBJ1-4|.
CSVGGQGANEKLFF
TGCAGCGTTGGGGGTCAGGGCGCTAATGAAAAACTGTTTTTT
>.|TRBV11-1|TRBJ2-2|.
CASSPGAGVTGELFF
TGTGCCAGCAGCCCGGGCGCAGGCGTCACCGGGGAGCTGTTTTTT
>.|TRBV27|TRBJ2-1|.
CASSFSDRYYNEQFF
TGTGCCAGCAGTTTTAGCGACCGATACTACAATGAGCAGTTCTTC
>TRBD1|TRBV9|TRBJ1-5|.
CASSPGQGGVQPQHF
TGTGCCAGCAGCCCTGGACAGGGTGGGGTTCAGCCCCAGCATTTT
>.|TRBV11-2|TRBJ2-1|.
CASSPRAWAPPGDEQFF
TGTGCCAGCAGCCCCCGAGCCTGGGCCCCCCCGGGCGATGAGCAGTTCTTC
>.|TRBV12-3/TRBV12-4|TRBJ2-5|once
CASSLTMQETQYF
TGTGCCAGCAGTTTGACTATGCAAGAGACCCAGTACTTC
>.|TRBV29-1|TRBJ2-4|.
CSARAGVKNIQYF
TGCAGCGCCCGAGCAGGGGTCAAAAACATTCAGTACTTC
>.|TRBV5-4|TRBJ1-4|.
CASSIDQGGNEKLFF
TGTGCCAGCAGCATCGACCAGGGAGGTAATGAAAAACTGTTTTTT
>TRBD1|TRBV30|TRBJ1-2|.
CAWSTRTGGYTF
TGTGCCTGGAGTACCCGGACAGGTGGCTACACCTTC
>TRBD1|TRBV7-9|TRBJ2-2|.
CASSLGTGHTGELFF
TGTGCCAGCAGCCTCGGGACAGGGCACACCGGGGAGCTGTTTTTT
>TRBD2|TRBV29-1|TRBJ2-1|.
CSLRRTSGTPWDNEQFF
TGCAGCCTTCGCAGGACTAGCGGGACTCCTTGGGACAATGAGCAGTTCTTC
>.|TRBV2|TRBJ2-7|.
CASSQTYEQYF
TGTGCCAGCTCCCAAACCTACGAGCAGTACTTC
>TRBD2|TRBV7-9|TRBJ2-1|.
CASSSTSAEQFF
TGTGCCAGCAGCTCGACTAGCGCTGAGCAGTTCTTC
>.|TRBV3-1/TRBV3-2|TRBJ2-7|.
CASSFPGRLNEQYF
TGTGCCAGCAGTTTTCCCGGGCGGCTAAACGAGCAGTACTTC
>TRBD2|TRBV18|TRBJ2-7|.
CASSRNARSGTTSYEQYF
TGTGCCAGCTCACGAAACGCGAGGAGCGGGACGACCTCCTACGAGCAGTACTTC
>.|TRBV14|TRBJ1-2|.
CASSQARAGYGYTF
TGTGCCAGCAGCCAAGCCAGGGCTGGCTATGGCTACACCTTC
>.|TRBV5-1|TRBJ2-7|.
CASSLERPPPYEQYF
TGCGCCAGCAGCTTGGAAAGGCCCCCCCCCTACGAGCAGTACTTC
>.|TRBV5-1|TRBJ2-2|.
CASSGNTGNPGELFF
TGCGCCAGCAGCGGCAATACAGGGAATCCCGGGGAGCTGTTTTTT
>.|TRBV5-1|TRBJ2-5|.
CASSLGGQETQYF
TGCGCCAGCAGCTTGGGGGGTCAAGAGACCCAGTACTTC
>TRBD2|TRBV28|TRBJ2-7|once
CASSLGRAGYEQYF
TGTGCCAGCAGCCTAGGGAGGGCCGGCTACGAGCAGTACTTC
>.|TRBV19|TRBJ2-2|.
CATVRTANTGELFF
TGTGCGACCGTCCGTACCGCGAACACCGGGGAGCTGTTTTTT
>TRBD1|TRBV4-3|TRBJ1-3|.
CASSHQDRGVGVTIYF
TGCGCCAGCAGCCACCAAGACAGGGGAGTAGGTGTCACCATATATTTT
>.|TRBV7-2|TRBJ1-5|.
CASSLGGPKRTQPQHF
TGTGCCAGCAGCTTAGGAGGACCCAAGAGAACTCAGCCCCAGCATTTT
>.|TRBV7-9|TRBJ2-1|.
CASGYTDEQFF
TGTGCCAGCGGTTATACAGATGAGCAGTTCTTC
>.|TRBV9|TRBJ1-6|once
CASSVEPRFSPLHF
TGTGCCAGCAGCGTAGAACCGAGGTTCTCACCCCTCCACTTT
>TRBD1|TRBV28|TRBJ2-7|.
CASSLADRVGEQYF
TGTGCCAGCAGCTTAGCGGACAGGGTGGGCGAGCAGTACTTC
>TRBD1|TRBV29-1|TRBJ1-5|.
CSVAQGGNQPQHF
TGCAGCGTTGCACAGGGGGGCAATCAGCCCCAGCATTTT
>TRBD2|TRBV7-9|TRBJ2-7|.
CASSTSTGTSGIPYEQYF
TGTGCCAGCAGCACCTCAACCGGGACTAGCGGGATTCCCTACGAGCAGTACTTC
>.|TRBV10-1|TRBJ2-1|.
CASSESLEGPPRFF
TGCGCCAGCAGTGAGTCCCTGGAGGGGCCGCCTCGGTTCTTC
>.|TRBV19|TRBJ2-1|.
CASSVSSVNEQFF
TGTGCCAGTAGTGTCTCTAGTGTCAATGAGCAGTTCTTC
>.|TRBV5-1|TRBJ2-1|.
CASSLVQGSYNEQFF
TGCGCCAGCAGCTTGGTTCAGGGCTCCTACAATGAGCAGTTCTTC
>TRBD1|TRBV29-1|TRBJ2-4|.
CSVRTGGPKNIQYF
TGCAGCGTTCGGACAGGGGGGCCCAAAAACATTCAGTACTTC
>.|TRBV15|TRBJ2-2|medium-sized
CATSNSGGHTGELFF
TGTGCCACCAGCAATAGTGGGGGCCACACCGGGGAGCTGTTTTTT
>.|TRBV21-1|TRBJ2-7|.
CASSKPGQGTYEQYF
TGTGCCAGCAGCAAACCAGGACAGGGTACCTACGAGCAGTACTTC
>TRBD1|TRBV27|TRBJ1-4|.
CASRAQGATNEKLFF
TGTGCCAGCAGGGCCCAGGGGGCGACTAATGAAAAACTGTTTTTT
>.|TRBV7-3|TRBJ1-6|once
CASGQSLGSPLHF
TGTGCCAGTGGACAGTCTCTAGGATCACCCCTCCACTTT
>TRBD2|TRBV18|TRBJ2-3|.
CASSLLAGGPRDTQYF
TGTGCCAGCTCACTCCTAGCGGGAGGGCCCAGAGATACGCAGTATTTT
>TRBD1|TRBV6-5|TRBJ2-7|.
CASRDWTGGYEQYF
TGTGCCAGCAGGGATTGGACAGGGGGCTACGAGCAGTACTTC
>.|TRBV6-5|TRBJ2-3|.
CASSSNTDTQYF
TGTGCCAGCAGTTCGAATACAGATACGCAGTATTTT
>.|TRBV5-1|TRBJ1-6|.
CASSGGDGPNSPLHF
TGCGCCAGCAGCGGGGGGGACGGTCCTAATTCACCCCTCCACTTT
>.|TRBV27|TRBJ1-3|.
CASRPIGRSGNTIYF
TGTGCCAGCAGGCCTATTGGCCGCTCTGGAAACACCATATATTTT
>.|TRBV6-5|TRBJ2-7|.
CASRSLANPSYEQYF
TGTGCCAGCAGGTCACTAGCTAATCCCTCCTACGAGCAGTACTTC
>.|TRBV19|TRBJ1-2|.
CASNLFPGAVYGYTF
TGTGCCAGTAATCTCTTCCCAGGGGCGGTCTATGGCTACACCTTC
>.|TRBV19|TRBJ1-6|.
CASSSSNSPLHF
TGTGCCAGTAGTAGTTCTAATTCACCCCTCCACTTT
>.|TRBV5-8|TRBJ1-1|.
CASSPPGKAEAFF
TGTGCCAGCAGCCCCCCGGGTAAAGCTGAAGCTTTCTTT